This TCR beta chain was found in a study of shared clonotypes between healthy human individuals. CDR1 and CDR2 (germline): MDHEN, SYDVKM. V dropped 6 bases and J dropped 5 bases, with 14 bases sitting between them. The CDR3 has 14 amino acids. Here immunoSEQ multiplex PCR was the method, and the copy in TCRdb shows in-frame clones only, minus some. The sample gives about 660,000 clones, about 74% of which show up once; approximately 1.6% is in the top ten. The sequencing sample was made of memory CD4+ T cells sorted from blood. The subset: CD45RA-negative fraction. The V gene is TRBV28, the J gene TRBJ1-5; possible D gene TRBD1, 6 bases. The receptor was isolated from a woman aged 25-40 years in good health. The CDR3 spells CASRPGTLHQPQHF. CDR3 bases: TGTGCCAGCAGACCTGGGACACTACATCAGCCCCAGCATTTT.